This TCR beta chain was recovered during a study of memory CD8 T cells in hepatitis C reinfection. The repertoire was sequenced with immunoSEQ multiplex PCR; TCRdb's copy has only in-frame clones and lacks some. Of about 50,000 clones in the sample, 89% were seen once. This CDR3 is 17 amino acids long. The germline V gene has CDR1 SGHDT and CDR2 YYEEEE. After removal of 0 bases from V and 2 bases from J, the junction contained 8 bases not matched to a gene. The time point: late/post reinfection, 12 to 24 weeks after detection. The sorted cells went straight to TCR sequencing with no prior in vitro expansion. The Montreal HEPCO cohort supplied donors who inject drugs. Whole-study findings and limits: Roughly 5 donors were too few for definitive public clonotype conclusions.

This clone was found once. Its cognate antigen is unknown. The receptor was isolated from a man between 18 and 35 years old with hepatitis C virus infection. The sequenced sample consisted of naive CD8+ T cells sorted from blood. The chain is built from TRBV5-6 and TRBJ2-3; 8 bases match TRBD2. The CDR3 region has the DNA TGTGCCAGCAGCTTGGGGTTGATAGCGGGGACCACAGATACGCAGTATTTT. Amino acid sequence: CASSLGLIAGTTDTQYF.